The rows below give T cell receptor beta chains drawn from one sample of a study of T cells in localized non-small cell lung cancer. The data were produced by immunoSEQ multiplex PCR, yet TCRdb's version contains in-frame clones alone and is incomplete. This sample has fewer than 4,500 clones; approximately 29% occur once, and the top ten carry 15% to 19%. The sequencing here drew on lung tumor tissue, taken before any cancer treatment. The receptors were sampled from a female donor over 55 with stage I lung adenocarcinoma. The CDR3 runs from the conserved cysteine through the conserved F or W. Fields, in order: D gene, V gene, J gene, clone size, CDR3 DNA, CDR3 protein. D genes are given only for firm matches. Size tells how often a clone was seen (once, few, many) or the class of an expanded clone, and some rows leave it out.

d_call: -
v_call: TRBV11-3
j_call: TRBJ1-1
clone_size: medium-sized
cdr3_nt: TGTGCCAGCAGCTTGGGAATCCCGGAGTTGGGGGAAGCTTTCTTT
cdr3_aa: CASSLGIPELGEAFF

d_call: TRBD1
v_call: TRBV29-1
j_call: TRBJ2-5
clone_size: -
cdr3_nt: TGCAGCGCGGGACAGATACAAGAGACCCAGTACTTC
cdr3_aa: CSAGQIQETQYF

d_call: TRBD2
v_call: TRBV25-1
j_call: TRBJ2-3
clone_size: -
cdr3_nt: TGTGCCAGCAGTCTACGACTAGCGGGGGAGACCACAGATACGCAGTATTTT
cdr3_aa: CASSLRLAGETTDTQYF

d_call: -
v_call: TRBV5-1
j_call: TRBJ1-2
clone_size: -
cdr3_nt: TGCGCCAGCAGCTACTCCGGGACGTCAAACTATGGCTACACCTTC
cdr3_aa: CASSYSGTSNYGYTF

d_call: -
v_call: TRBV9
j_call: TRBJ2-3
clone_size: few
cdr3_nt: TGTGCCAGCAGCGCGGACAGATCTCTCGGTACGCAGTATTTT
cdr3_aa: CASSADRSLGTQYF

d_call: -
v_call: TRBV11-3
j_call: TRBJ1-2
clone_size: few
cdr3_nt: TGTGCCAGCAGCCGAACGGGTTTGAAAGATGGCTACACCTTC
cdr3_aa: CASSRTGLKDGYTF

d_call: -
v_call: TRBV19
j_call: TRBJ2-5
clone_size: few
cdr3_nt: TGTGCCAGTAGTATAGGGGGAGGAGGGGAGACCCAGTACTTC
cdr3_aa: CASSIGGGGETQYF

d_call: -
v_call: TRBV6-1
j_call: TRBJ1-2
clone_size: few
cdr3_nt: TGTGCCAGCAGTGAAGCTCCTGCTGGACTCGGCTACACCTTC
cdr3_aa: CASSEAPAGLGYTF

d_call: -
v_call: TRBV11-3
j_call: TRBJ1-5
clone_size: -
cdr3_nt: TGTGCCAGCAGCTTAGGCGATTTAAGGGGCCAGCCCCAGCATTTT
cdr3_aa: CASSLGDLRGQPQHF

d_call: -
v_call: TRBV6-8
j_call: TRBJ2-7
clone_size: -
cdr3_nt: TGTGCCAGCGGGTCCAACACGGCCCCCTACGAGCAGTACTTC
cdr3_aa: CASGSNTAPYEQYF

d_call: -
v_call: TRBV9
j_call: TRBJ2-1
clone_size: -
cdr3_nt: TGTGCCAGCAGCGTAGGGACTACCTTCAATGAGCAGTTCTTC
cdr3_aa: CASSVGTTFNEQFF

d_call: TRBD1
v_call: TRBV11-3
j_call: TRBJ1-1
clone_size: few
cdr3_nt: TGTGCCAGCAGCCCCAGAGGGGAGGGGACAGGGGTCGTAGACACTGAAGCTTTCTTT
cdr3_aa: CASSPRGEGTGVVDTEAFF

d_call: TRBD1
v_call: TRBV18
j_call: TRBJ1-2
clone_size: -
cdr3_nt: TGTGCCAGCTCACCTGACAGGGGCTATGGCTACACCTTC
cdr3_aa: CASSPDRGYGYTF

d_call: -
v_call: TRBV10-1
j_call: TRBJ1-6
clone_size: -
cdr3_nt: TGCGCCAGCAGTGAGGACAGCGGGTCACCCCTCCACTTT
cdr3_aa: CASSEDSGSPLHF

d_call: TRBD1
v_call: TRBV18
j_call: TRBJ2-1
clone_size: -
cdr3_nt: TGTGCCAGCTCACCGCCCGGGACAGGGTGGAACAATGAGCAGTTCTTC
cdr3_aa: CASSPPGTGWNNEQFF

d_call: -
v_call: TRBV9
j_call: TRBJ1-1
clone_size: few
cdr3_nt: TGTGCCAGCAGGAGGGGTACGGGTGAAGCTTTCTTT
cdr3_aa: CASRRGTGEAFF

d_call: -
v_call: TRBV18
j_call: TRBJ1-5
clone_size: -
cdr3_nt: TGTGCCAGCTCACCACCGGGTAGCAATCAGCCCCAGCATTTT
cdr3_aa: CASSPPGSNQPQHF

d_call: TRBD1
v_call: TRBV6-8
j_call: TRBJ1-3
clone_size: medium-sized
cdr3_nt: TGTGCCAGCAGTACAGGGGGATCTGGAAACACCATATATTTT
cdr3_aa: CASSTGGSGNTIYF

d_call: TRBD1
v_call: TRBV9
j_call: TRBJ1-4
clone_size: few
cdr3_nt: TGTGCCAGCAGCCCGCGACAGGGCGGGGAAAAACTGTTTTTT
cdr3_aa: CASSPRQGGEKLFF

d_call: TRBD1
v_call: TRBV30
j_call: TRBJ1-5
clone_size: -
cdr3_nt: TGTGCCTGGAGTGCATCATACAGGGGGGACAATCAGCCCCAGCATTTT
cdr3_aa: CAWSASYRGDNQPQHF

d_call: TRBD1
v_call: TRBV9
j_call: TRBJ1-2
clone_size: -
cdr3_nt: TGTGCCAGCAGCCCCCGGACAGGGGGTGATGGCTACACCTTC
cdr3_aa: CASSPRTGGDGYTF

d_call: TRBD1
v_call: TRBV11-3
j_call: TRBJ1-2
clone_size: -
cdr3_nt: TGTGCCAGCAGCTCAACCGGGACAGGGGGATATGGCTACACCTTC
cdr3_aa: CASSSTGTGGYGYTF

d_call: TRBD1
v_call: TRBV18
j_call: TRBJ1-1
clone_size: -
cdr3_nt: TGTGCCAGCTCACTGACAGGGAGAGAAGCTTTCTTT
cdr3_aa: CASSLTGREAFF

d_call: TRBD1
v_call: TRBV14
j_call: TRBJ2-2
clone_size: -
cdr3_nt: TGTGCCAGCAGCTATACCGGGACAGGGGATCCAACCGGGGAGCTGTTTTTT
cdr3_aa: CASSYTGTGDPTGELFF

d_call: TRBD1
v_call: TRBV19
j_call: TRBJ1-2
clone_size: -
cdr3_nt: TGTGCCAGTAGTAAACAGGGGAACTATGGCTACACCTTC
cdr3_aa: CASSKQGNYGYTF

d_call: -
v_call: TRBV9
j_call: TRBJ1-3
clone_size: few
cdr3_nt: TGTGCCAGCAGCCTACGGGGTCTCGGGGGGCCCGGAAACACCATATATTTT
cdr3_aa: CASSLRGLGGPGNTIYF

d_call: -
v_call: TRBV7-2
j_call: TRBJ1-1
clone_size: -
cdr3_nt: TGTGCCAGCAGCTTAGGTTCGGGTGGGAAAGCTTTCTTT
cdr3_aa: CASSLGSGGKAFF

d_call: -
v_call: TRBV6-8
j_call: TRBJ2-3
clone_size: medium-sized
cdr3_nt: TGTGCCAGCAGTTACCCGGAGACAGATACGCAGTATTTT
cdr3_aa: CASSYPETDTQYF

d_call: TRBD1
v_call: TRBV27
j_call: TRBJ1-5
clone_size: medium-sized
cdr3_nt: TGTGCCAGCAGTCCGCGGGACAGGGGTTCCAATCAGCCCCAGCATTTT
cdr3_aa: CASSPRDRGSNQPQHF

d_call: -
v_call: TRBV5-1
j_call: TRBJ2-1
clone_size: -
cdr3_nt: TGCGCCAGCAGTGAGAGCAGGGGCAGGGATGAGCAGTTCTTC
cdr3_aa: CASSESRGRDEQFF

d_call: -
v_call: TRBV11-3
j_call: TRBJ1-4
clone_size: -
cdr3_nt: TGTGCCAGCAGCTTAAGACAGGCCATAAGGGATGAAAAACTGTTTTTT
cdr3_aa: CASSLRQAIRDEKLFF